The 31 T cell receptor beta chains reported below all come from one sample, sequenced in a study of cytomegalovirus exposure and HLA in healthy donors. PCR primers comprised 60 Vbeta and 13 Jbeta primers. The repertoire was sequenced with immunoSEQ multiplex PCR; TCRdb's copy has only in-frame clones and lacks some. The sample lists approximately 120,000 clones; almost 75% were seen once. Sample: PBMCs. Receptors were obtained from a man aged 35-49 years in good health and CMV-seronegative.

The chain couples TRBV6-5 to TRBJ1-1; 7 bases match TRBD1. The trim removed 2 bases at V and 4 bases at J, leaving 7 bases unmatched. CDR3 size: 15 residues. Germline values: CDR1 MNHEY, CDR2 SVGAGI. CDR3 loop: CASSYTNRQGTEAFF. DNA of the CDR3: TGTGCCAGCAGTTACACCAACCGACAGGGCACTGAAGCTTTCTTT.

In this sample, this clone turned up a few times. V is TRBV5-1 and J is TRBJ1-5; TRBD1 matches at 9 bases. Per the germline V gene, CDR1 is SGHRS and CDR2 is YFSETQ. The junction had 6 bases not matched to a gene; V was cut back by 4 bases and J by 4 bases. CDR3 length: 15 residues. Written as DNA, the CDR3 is TGCGCCAGCAGCATTGATGGACAGGGGAATCAGCCCCAGCATTTT. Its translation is CASSIDGQGNQPQHF.

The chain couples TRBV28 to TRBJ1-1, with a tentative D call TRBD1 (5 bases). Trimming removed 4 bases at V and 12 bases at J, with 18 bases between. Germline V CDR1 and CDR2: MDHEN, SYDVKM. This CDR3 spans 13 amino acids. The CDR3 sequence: CASSSGGSSVSFF. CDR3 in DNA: TGTGCCAGCAGTTCGGGGGGGAGTTCCGTGTCTTTCTTT.

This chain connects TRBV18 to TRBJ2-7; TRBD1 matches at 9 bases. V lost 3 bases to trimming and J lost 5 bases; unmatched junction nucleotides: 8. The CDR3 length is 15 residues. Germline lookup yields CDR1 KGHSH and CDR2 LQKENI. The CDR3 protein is CASSPDRTGVDEQYF. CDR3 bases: TGTGCCAGCTCACCTGACCGGACAGGGGTGGACGAGCAGTACTTC.

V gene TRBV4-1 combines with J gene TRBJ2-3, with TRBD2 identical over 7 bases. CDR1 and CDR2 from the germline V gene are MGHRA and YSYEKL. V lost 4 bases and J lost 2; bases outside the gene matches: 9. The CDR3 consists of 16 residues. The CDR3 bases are TGCGCCAGCAGCCGCGGGGGACTAAGGGACACAGATACGCAGTATTTT. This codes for CASSRGGLRDTDTQYF.

CDR3 amino acids: CASSPVAPRRTGELFF. The CDR3 DNA follows: TGTGCCAGCAGTCCGGTGGCTCCCCGGAGAACCGGGGAGCTGTTTTTT. V and J are TRBV13 and TRBJ2-2, with D unresolved. The CDR3 covers 16 residues. V was cut by 6 bases and J by 5 bases, with 19 bases left in between. Per germline, CDR1 PRHDT and CDR2 FYEKMQ (reference sequence).

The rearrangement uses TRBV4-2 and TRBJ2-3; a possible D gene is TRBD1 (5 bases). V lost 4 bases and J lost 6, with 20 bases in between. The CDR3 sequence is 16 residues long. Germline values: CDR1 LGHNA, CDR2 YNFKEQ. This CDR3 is CASSPLIGEGSDTQYF. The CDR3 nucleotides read TGTGCCAGCAGCCCCTTGATAGGGGAAGGATCCGATACGCAGTATTTT.

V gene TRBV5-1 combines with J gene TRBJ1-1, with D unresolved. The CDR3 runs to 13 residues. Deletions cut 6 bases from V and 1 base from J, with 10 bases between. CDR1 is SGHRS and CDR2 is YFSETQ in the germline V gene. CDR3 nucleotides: TGCGCCAGCATGGAGGGAGCGAACACTGAAGCTTTCTTT. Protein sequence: CASMEGANTEAFF. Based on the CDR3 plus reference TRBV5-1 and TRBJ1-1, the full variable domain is KAGVTQTPRYLIKTRGQQVTLSCSPISGHRSVSWYQQTPGQGLQFLFEYFSETQRNKGNFPGRFSGRQFSNSRSEMNVSTLELGDSALYLCASMEGANTEAFFGQGTRLTVV.

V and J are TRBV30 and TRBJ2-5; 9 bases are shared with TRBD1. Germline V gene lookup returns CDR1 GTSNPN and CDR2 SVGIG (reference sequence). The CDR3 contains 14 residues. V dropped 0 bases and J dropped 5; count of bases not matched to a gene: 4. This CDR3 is CAWSVGTGTETQYF. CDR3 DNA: TGTGCCTGGAGTGTAGGGACAGGGACTGAGACCCAGTACTTC.

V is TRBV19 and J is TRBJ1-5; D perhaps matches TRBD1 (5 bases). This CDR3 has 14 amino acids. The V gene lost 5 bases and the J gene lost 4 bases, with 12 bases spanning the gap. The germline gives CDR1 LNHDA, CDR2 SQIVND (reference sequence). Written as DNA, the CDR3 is TGTGCCAGTAGTCTGAGGACATTGAATCAGCCCCAGCATTTT. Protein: CASSLRTLNQPQHF.

The CDR3 loop reads CATGQNEQYF. CDR3 nucleotides: TGTGCCACGGGACAGAACGAGCAGTACTTC. The chain is built from TRBV28 and TRBJ2-5; TRBD1 matches 7 bases. Gene TRBJ2-7 matches the end of the DNA better, so the J call may be wrong. The CDR3 has 10 residues. Germline loops: CDR1 MDHEN, CDR2 SYDVKM.

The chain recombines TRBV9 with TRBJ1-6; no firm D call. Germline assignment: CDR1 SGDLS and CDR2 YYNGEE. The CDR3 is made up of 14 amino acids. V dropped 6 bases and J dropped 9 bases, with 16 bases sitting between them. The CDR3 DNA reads TGTGCCAGCACTCTCGAACCCGAGGGTTCACCCCTCCACTTT. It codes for CASTLEPEGSPLHF.

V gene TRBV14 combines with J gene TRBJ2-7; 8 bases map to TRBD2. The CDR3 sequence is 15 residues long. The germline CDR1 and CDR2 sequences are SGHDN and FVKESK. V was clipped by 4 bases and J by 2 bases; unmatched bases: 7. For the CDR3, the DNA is TGTGCCAGCAGCCCTACGGCGGGGGGAACCTACGAGCAGTACTTC. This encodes CASSPTAGGTYEQYF.

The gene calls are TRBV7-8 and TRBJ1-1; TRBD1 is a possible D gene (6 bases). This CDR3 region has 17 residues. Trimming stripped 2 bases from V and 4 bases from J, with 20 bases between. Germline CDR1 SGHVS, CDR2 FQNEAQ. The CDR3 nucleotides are TGTGCCAGCAGCTTAATTCGTTGGGGGGGCCGGGGCACTGAAGCTTTCTTT. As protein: CASSLIRWGGRGTEAFF.

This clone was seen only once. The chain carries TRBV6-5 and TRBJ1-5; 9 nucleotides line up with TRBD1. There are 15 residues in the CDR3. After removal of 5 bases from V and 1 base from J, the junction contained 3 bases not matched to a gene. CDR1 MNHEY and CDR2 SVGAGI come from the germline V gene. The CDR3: CASSQTGGSNQPQHF. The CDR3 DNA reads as TGTGCCAGCAGTCAGACAGGGGGGAGCAATCAGCCCCAGCATTTT.

In DNA form, the CDR3 reads TGCGCCAGCCGCTCCGGGGTCGAGGGTGGCTACACCTTC. It translates to CASRSGVEGGYTF. The chain recombines TRBV5-1 with TRBJ1-2; D remains unclear. V gave up 7 bases and J gave up 7 bases, with 17 bases separating them. Germline V lookup: CDR1 SGHRS, CDR2 YFSETQ. The CDR3 consists of 13 residues.

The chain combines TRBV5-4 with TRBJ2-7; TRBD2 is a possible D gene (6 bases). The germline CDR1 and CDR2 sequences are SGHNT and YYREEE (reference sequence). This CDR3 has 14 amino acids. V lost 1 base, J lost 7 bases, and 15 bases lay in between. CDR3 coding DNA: TGTGCCAGCAGCTTGTCTGGCGGGACGGAGGAGCAGTACTTC. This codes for CASSLSGGTEEQYF.

In DNA, the CDR3 is TGTGCCAGCAGCTTCCAGACAGGGGGGGATGGCTACACCTTC. Translating it yields CASSFQTGGDGYTF. J is TRBJ1-2 and V is TRBV7-9; 9 bases match TRBD1. CDR1 is SEHNR, CDR2 FQNEAQ, per germline (reference sequence). V shed 3 bases and J 6 bases; nucleotides not matched to a gene: 5. The CDR3 runs 14 residues. Full variable domain (missing parts from reference TRBV7-9 and TRBJ1-2): DTGVSQNPRHKITKRGQNVTFRCDPISEHNRLYWYRQTLGQGPEFLTYFQNEAQLEKSRLLSDRFSAERPKGSFSTLEIQRTEQGDSAMYLCASSFQTGGDGYTFGSGTRLTVV.

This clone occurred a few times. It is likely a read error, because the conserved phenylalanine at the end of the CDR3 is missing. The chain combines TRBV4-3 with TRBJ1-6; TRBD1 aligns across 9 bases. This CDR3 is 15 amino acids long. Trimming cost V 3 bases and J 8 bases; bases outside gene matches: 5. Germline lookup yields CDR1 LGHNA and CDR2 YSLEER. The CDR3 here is CASSQMTGGYSPLHS. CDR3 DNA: TGCGCCAGCAGCCAGATGACAGGGGGTTATTCACCCCTCCACTCT.

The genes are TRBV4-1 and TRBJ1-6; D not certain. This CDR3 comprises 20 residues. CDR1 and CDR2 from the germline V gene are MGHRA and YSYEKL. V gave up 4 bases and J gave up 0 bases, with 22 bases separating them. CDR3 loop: CASSPKPPERGSSYNSPLHF. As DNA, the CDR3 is TGCGCCAGCAGCCCCAAACCACCCGAACGCGGGAGCTCCTATAATTCACCCCTCCACTTT.

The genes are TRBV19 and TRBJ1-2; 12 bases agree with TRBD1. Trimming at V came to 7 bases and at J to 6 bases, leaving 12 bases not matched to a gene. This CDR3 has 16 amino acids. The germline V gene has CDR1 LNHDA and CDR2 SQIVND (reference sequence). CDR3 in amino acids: CASISGTGGRIDGYTF. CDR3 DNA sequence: TGTGCCAGTATTTCCGGGACAGGGGGCAGAATCGATGGCTACACCTTC. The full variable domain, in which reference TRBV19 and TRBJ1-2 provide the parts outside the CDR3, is DGGITQSPKYLFRKEGQNVTLSCEQNLNHDAMYWYRQDPGQGLRLIYYSQIVNDFQKGDIAEGYSVSREKKESFPLTVTSAQKNPTAFYLCASISGTGGRIDGYTFGSGTRLTVV.

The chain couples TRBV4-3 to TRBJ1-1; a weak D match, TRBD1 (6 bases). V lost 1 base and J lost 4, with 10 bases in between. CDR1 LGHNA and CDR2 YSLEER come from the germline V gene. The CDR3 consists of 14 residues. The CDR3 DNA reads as TGCGCCAGCAGCCAAGCCGCAGGGGTCACTGAAGCTTTCTTT. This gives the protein CASSQAAGVTEAFF.

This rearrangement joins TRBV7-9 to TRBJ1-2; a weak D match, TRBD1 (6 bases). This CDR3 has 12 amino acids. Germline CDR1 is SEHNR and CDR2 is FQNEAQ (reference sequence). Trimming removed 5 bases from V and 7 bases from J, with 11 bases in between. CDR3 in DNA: TGTGCCAGCAGCGAACAGGGTTCTGGCTACACCTTC. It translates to CASSEQGSGYTF.

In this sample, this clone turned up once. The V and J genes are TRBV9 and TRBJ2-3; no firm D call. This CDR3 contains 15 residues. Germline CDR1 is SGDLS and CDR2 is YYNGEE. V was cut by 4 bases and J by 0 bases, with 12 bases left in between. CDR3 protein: CASSTRVTSTDTQYF. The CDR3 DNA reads TGTGCCAGCAGCACTCGGGTGACTAGCACAGATACGCAGTATTTT.

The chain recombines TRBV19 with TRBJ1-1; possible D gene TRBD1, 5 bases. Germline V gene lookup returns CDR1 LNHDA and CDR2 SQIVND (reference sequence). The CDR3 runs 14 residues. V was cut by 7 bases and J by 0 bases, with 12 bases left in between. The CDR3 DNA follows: TGTGCCAGTACTCGACAGTACATGAACACTGAAGCTTTCTTT. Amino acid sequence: CASTRQYMNTEAFF.

CDR3 DNA sequence: TGTGCCAGCAGCCGATCCGGGACTAGAAAAGAGACCCAGTACTTC. It specifies CASSRSGTRKETQYF. This rearrangement joins TRBV11-2 to TRBJ2-5; 8 nucleotides line up with TRBD2. This CDR3 is 15 amino acids long. V lost 5 bases to trimming and J lost 3 bases; unmatched junction nucleotides: 8. The germline CDR1 and CDR2 sequences are SGHAT and FQNNGV. Supplemented by reference TRBV11-2 and TRBJ2-5, the full variable domain reads EAGVAQSPRYKIIEKRQSVAFWCNPISGHATLYWYQQILGQGPKLLIQFQNNGVVDDSQLPKDRFSAERLKGVDSTLKIQPAKLEDSAVYLCASSRSGTRKETQYFGPGTRLLVL.

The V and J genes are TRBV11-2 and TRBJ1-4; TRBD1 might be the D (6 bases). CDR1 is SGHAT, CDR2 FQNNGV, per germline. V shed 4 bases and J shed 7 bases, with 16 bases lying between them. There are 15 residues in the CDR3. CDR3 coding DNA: TGTGCCAGCAGCTCCACAGGGTCGAAGGGTGAAAAACTGTTTTTT. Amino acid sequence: CASSSTGSKGEKLFF. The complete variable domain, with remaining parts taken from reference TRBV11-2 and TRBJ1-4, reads EAGVAQSPRYKIIEKRQSVAFWCNPISGHATLYWYQQILGQGPKLLIQFQNNGVVDDSQLPKDRFSAERLKGVDSTLKIQPAKLEDSAVYLCASSSTGSKGEKLFFGSGTQLSVL.

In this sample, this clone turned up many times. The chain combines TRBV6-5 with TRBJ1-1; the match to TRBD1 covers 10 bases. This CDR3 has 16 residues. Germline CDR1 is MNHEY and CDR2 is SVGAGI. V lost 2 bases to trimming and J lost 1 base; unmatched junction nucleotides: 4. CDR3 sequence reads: CASSYLRTGGNTEAFF. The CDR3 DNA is TGTGCCAGCAGTTACCTTCGGACAGGGGGGAACACTGAAGCTTTCTTT.

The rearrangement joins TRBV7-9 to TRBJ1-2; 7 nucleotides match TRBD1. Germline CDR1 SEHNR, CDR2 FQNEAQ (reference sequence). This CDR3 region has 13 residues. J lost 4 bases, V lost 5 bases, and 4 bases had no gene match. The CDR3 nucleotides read TGTGCCAGCAGCCCGACAGGGACCTATGGCTACACCTTC. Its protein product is CASSPTGTYGYTF.

CDR3 in amino acids: CASSLRQGNQPQHF. The CDR3 nucleotides are TGTGCCAGCAGCTTAAGGCAGGGCAATCAGCCCCAGCATTTT. The rearrangement uses TRBV7-8 and TRBJ1-5; D is unclear. With 2 bases removed from V and 2 bases from J, the gap between germline ends came to 7 bases. CDR1 is SGHVS and CDR2 is FQNEAQ in the germline V gene. The CDR3 extends over 14 amino acids.

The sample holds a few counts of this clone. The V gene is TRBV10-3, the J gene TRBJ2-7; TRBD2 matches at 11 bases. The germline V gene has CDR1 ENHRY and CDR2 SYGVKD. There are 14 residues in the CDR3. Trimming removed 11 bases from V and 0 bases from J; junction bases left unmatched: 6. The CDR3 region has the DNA TGTGCCTCGTCCGGGACTAGCGGCTCCTACGAGCAGTACTTC. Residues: CASSGTSGSYEQYF.